What follows are 7 T cell receptor beta chains derived from one specimen sequenced in a study of vaccination and CD4 T cells after COVID-19. Antigens of these TCRs are unknown. At the Johns Hopkins FTIC core, DNA taken from cultured CD4+ T cells was sequenced by way of the Oncomine TCR Beta short-read assay. TCRdb re-called the PCR reads through MiXCR, storing one row per CDR3 protein. Counted here are 6,500 to 7,500 distinct CDR3 sequences, over 50% occurring once; the ten biggest clones make up around 25%. Sample treatment: approximately 10-day PBMC culture with coronavirus spike peptide pools or control peptides (ViraFEST assay). The unexposed donor's CD4+ T cells were collected before the COVID-19 pandemic (2011-2018). Sequenced input: CD4+ T cells from blood, cultured in vitro. These receptors were taken from a human donor in good health.

This clonotype was detected only a few times. This chain links TRBV20-1 with TRBJ2-5; maybe TRBD1 (6 bases). The V gene's germline CDR1 is DFQATT and CDR2 SNEGSKA (reference sequence). Trimming took off 0 bases at V and 5 bases at J, with 13 bases between the two ends. The CDR3 consists of 14 residues. As DNA, the CDR3 is TGCAGTGCTAGAGAGGTGGGGGCAGGGGAGACCCAGTACTTC. It encodes CSAREVGAGETQYF.

The chain is built from TRBV6-1 and TRBJ2-3, with 8 bases lining up with TRBD2. With V trimmed by 6 bases and J by 2 bases, 10 bases remained unmatched. The CDR3 runs 16 residues. In germline, CDR1 is MNHNS, CDR2 SASEGT. CDR3 protein: CASSPLSGGYTDTQYF. Written as DNA, the CDR3 is TGTGCCAGCAGCCCTCTTTCGGGAGGGTACACAGATACGCAGTATTTT.

This clonotype was picked up a small number of times. The chain has TRBV7-2 and TRBJ1-5; 7 bases are a match to TRBD1. This CDR3 has 15 residues. Trimming took 4 bases from V and 6 from J; bases not matched to a gene: 9. Germline V gives CDR1 SGHTA, CDR2 FQGNSA. This CDR3 reads CASSSQGGIFQPQHF. DNA of the CDR3: TGTGCCAGCAGCTCCCAAGGGGGCATTTTTCAGCCCCAGCATTTT.

The J gene is TRBJ1-2, the V gene TRBV7-8, with D unclear. The germline V gene has CDR1 SGHVS and CDR2 FQNEAQ. The CDR3 is made up of 15 amino acids. V gave up 5 bases and J gave up 6 bases, with 19 bases separating them. The CDR3 loop is CASSPSGRERDGYTF. CDR3 nucleotides: TGTGCCAGCAGCCCATCGGGTAGGGAAAGGGATGGCTACACCTTC.

The V call is TRBV20-1, the J call TRBJ1-5, with 7 positions matching TRBD1. Germline V gene lookup returns CDR1 DFQATT and CDR2 SNEGSKA (reference sequence). V shed 1 base, J shed 4 bases, and the junction held 10 bases outside the gene matches. The CDR3 runs to 16 residues. The CDR3 DNA reads TGCAGTGCTAGAGGGTACGAGACAGGGTTGAATCAGCCCCAGCATTTT. This codes for CSARGYETGLNQPQHF.

V gene TRBV5-4 combines with J gene TRBJ2-5; TRBD1 matches at 8 bases. The germline gives CDR1 SGHNT, CDR2 YYREEE (reference sequence). This CDR3 contains 14 residues. V dropped 4 bases and J dropped 5; count of bases not matched to a gene: 7. CDR3 amino acids: CASSPGQGRETQYF. The CDR3 DNA follows: TGTGCCAGCAGCCCTGGACAGGGACGGGAGACCCAGTACTTC.

This clonotype appeared a single time. The chain carries TRBV7-9 and TRBJ2-3, with 7 positions matching TRBD1. Germline V gene data show CDR1 as SEHNR and CDR2 as FQNEAQ (reference sequence). This CDR3 has 16 amino acids. J gave up 7 bases and V 0 bases, and 10 bases lay outside the gene matches. The CDR3 bases are TGTGCCAGCAGCTTAGCGAGAGGGGGCTCAGACAATACGCAGTATTTT. Encoded protein: CASSLARGGSDNTQYF.